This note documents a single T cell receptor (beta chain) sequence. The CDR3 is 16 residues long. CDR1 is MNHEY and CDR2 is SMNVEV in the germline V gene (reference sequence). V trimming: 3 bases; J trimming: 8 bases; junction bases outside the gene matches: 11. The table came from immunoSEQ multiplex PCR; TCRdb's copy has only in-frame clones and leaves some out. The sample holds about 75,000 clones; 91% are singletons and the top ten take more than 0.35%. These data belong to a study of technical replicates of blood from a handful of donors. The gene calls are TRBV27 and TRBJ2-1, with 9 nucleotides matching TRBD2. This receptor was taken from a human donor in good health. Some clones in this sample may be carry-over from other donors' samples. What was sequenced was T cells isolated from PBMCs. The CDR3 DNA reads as TGTGCCAGCAGTTTCCGAGGGGGACTAGCATTTTATGAGCAGTTCTTC. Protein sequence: CASSFRGGLAFYEQFF.